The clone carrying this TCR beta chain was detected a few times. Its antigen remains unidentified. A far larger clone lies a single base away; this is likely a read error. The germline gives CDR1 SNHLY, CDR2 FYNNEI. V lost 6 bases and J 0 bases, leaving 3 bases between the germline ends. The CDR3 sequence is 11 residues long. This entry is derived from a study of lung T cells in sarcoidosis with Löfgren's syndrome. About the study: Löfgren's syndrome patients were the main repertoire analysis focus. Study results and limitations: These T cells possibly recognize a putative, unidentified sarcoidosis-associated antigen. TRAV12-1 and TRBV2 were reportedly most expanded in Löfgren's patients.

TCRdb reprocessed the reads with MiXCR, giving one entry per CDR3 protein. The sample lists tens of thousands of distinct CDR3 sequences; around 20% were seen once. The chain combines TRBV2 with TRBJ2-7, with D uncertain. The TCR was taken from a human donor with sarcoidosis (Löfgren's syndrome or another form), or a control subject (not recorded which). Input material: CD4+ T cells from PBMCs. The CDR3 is CASRLSYEQYF. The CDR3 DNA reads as TGTGCCAGCAGGCTCTCCTACGAGCAGTACTTC.